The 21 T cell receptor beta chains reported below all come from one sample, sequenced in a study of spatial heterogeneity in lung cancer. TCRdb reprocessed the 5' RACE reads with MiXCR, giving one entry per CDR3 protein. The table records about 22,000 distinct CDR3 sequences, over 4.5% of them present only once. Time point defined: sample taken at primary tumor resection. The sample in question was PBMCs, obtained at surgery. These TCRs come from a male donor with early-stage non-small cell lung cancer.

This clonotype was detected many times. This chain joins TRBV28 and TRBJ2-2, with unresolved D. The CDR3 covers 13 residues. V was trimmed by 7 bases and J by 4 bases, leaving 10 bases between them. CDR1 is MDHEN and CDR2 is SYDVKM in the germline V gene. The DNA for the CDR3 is TGTGCCAGCACCAGGTCGTCCACCGGGGAGCTGTTTTTT. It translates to CASTRSSTGELFF.

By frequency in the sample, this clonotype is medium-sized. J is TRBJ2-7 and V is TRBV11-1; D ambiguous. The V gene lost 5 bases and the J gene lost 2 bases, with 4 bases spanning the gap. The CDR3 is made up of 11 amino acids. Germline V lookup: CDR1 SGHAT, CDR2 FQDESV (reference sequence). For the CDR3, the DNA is TGTGCCAGCAGCAGGACCTACGAGCAGTACTTC. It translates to CASSRTYEQYF. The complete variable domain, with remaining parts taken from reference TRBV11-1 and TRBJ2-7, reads EAEVAQSPRYKITEKSQAVAFWCDPISGHATLYWYRQILGQGPELLVQFQDESVVDDSQLPKDRFSAERLKGVDSTLKIQPAELGDSAMYLCASSRTYEQYFGPGTRLTVT.

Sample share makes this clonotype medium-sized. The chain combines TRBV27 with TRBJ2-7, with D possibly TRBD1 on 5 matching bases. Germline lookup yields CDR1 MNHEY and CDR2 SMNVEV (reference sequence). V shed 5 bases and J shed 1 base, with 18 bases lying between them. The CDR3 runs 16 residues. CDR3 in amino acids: CASSPLGAGISYEQYF. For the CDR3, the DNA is TGTGCCAGCAGTCCCCTTGGGGCAGGGATATCCTACGAGCAGTACTTC.

The CDR3 sequence: CASSYTGVQETQYF. CDR3 nucleotide sequence: TGTGCCAGCAGTTACACCGGGGTCCAAGAGACCCAGTACTTC. The rearrangement joins TRBV27 to TRBJ2-5; a weak D match, TRBD2 (5 bases). CDR1 and CDR2 from the germline V gene are MNHEY and SMNVEV (reference sequence). There are 14 residues in the CDR3. With 4 bases removed from V and 1 base from J, the gap between germline ends came to 10 bases.

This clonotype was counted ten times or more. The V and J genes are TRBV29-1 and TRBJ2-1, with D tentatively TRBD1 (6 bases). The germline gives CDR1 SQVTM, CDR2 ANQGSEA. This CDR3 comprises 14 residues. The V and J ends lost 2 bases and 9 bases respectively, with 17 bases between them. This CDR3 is CSVEQGYVGAEQFF. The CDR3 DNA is TGCAGCGTTGAACAGGGGTATGTGGGGGCTGAGCAGTTCTTC.

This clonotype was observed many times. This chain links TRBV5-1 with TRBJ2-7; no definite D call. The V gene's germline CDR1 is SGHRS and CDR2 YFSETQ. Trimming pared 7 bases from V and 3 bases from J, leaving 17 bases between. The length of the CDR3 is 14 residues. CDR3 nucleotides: TGCGCCAGCCTACCGGCCCCCTCGAGCTACGAGCAGTACTTC. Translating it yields CASLPAPSSYEQYF.

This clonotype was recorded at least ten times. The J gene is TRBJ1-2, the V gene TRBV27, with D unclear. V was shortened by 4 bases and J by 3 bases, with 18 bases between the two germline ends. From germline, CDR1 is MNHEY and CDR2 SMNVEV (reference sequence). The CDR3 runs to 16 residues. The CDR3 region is CASSSLQGRTDYGYTF. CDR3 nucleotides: TGTGCCAGCAGTTCCCTACAAGGAAGGACTGACTATGGCTACACCTTC.

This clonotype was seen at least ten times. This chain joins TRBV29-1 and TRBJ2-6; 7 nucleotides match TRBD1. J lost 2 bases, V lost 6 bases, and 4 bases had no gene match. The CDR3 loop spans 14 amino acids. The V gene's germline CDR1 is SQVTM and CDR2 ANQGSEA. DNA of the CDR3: TGCAGCGTCCGACAGGGCCCTGGGGCCAACGTCCTGACTTTC. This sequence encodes CSVRQGPGANVLTF.

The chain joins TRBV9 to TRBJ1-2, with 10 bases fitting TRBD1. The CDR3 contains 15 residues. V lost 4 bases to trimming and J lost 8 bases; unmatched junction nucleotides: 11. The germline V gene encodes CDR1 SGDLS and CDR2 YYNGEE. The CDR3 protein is CASSSPPGDRGGYTF. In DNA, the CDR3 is TGTGCCAGCAGCTCACCTCCCGGGGACAGGGGAGGCTACACCTTC.

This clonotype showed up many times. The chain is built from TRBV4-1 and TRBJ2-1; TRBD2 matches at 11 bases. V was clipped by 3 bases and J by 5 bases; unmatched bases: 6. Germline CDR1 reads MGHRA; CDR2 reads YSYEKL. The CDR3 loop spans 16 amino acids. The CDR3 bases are TGCGCCAGCAGCCATCCCACTAGCGGGAGCCACAATGAGCAGTTCTTC. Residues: CASSHPTSGSHNEQFF.

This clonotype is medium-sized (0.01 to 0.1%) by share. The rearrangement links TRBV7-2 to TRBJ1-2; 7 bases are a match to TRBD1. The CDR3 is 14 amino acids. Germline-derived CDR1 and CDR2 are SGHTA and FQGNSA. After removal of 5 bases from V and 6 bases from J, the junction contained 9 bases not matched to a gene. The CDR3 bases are TGTGCCAGCAGCCACCAGACAGGGAAGAATGGCTACACCTTC. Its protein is CASSHQTGKNGYTF.

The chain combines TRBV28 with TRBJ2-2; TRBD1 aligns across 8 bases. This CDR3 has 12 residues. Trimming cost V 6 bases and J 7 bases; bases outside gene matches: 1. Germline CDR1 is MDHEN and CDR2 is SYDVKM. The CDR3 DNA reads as TGTGCCAGCAGACAGGGGGGCGGGGAGCTGTTTTTT. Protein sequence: CASRQGGGELFF.

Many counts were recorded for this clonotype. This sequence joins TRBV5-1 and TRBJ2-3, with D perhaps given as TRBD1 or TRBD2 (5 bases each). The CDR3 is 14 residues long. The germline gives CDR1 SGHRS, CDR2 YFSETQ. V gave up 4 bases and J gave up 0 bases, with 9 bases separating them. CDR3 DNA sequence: TGCGCCAGCAGCCTCCGGGACAGCACAGATACGCAGTATTTT. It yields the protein CASSLRDSTDTQYF.

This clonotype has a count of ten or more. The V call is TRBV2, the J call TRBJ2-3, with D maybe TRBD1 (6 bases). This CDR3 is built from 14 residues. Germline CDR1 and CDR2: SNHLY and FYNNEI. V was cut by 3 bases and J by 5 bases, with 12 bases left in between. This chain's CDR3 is CASSDTRTVDTQYF. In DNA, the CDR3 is TGTGCCAGCAGTGATACCAGGACAGTAGATACGCAGTATTTT.

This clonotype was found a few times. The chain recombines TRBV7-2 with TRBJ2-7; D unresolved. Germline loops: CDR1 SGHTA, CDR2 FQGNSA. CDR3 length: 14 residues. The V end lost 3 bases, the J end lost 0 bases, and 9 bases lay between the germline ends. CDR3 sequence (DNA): TGTGCCAGCAGCTTCGACTGGAGCTCCTACGAGCAGTACTTC. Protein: CASSFDWSSYEQYF. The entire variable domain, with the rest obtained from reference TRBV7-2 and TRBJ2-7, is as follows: GAGVSQSPSNKVTEKGKDVELRCDPISGHTALYWYRQSLGQGLEFLIYFQGNSAPDKSGLPSDRFSAERTGGSVSTLTIQRTQQEDSAVYLCASSFDWSSYEQYFGPGTRLTVT.

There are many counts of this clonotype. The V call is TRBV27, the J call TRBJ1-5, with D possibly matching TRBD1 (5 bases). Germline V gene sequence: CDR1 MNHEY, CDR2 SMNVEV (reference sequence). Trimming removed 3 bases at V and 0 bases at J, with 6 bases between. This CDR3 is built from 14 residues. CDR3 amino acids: CASSLRGSNQPQHF. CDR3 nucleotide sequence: TGTGCCAGCAGTTTGAGGGGTAGCAATCAGCCCCAGCATTTT.

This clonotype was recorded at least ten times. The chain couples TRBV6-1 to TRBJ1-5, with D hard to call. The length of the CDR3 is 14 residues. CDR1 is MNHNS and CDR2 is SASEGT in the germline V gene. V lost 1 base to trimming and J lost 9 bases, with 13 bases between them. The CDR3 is CASSEGEGVRPQHF. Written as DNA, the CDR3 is TGTGCCAGCAGTGAAGGAGAGGGAGTACGGCCCCAGCATTTT.

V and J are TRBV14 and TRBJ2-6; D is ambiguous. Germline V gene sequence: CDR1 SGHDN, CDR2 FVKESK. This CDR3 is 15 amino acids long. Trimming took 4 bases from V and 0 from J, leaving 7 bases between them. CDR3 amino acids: CASSLFSSGANVLTF. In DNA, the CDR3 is TGTGCCAGCAGCCTTTTCAGCTCTGGGGCCAACGTCCTGACTTTC. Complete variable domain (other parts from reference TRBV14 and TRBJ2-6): EAGVTQFPSHSVIEKGQTVTLRCDPISGHDNLYWYRRVMGKEIKFLLHFVKESKQDESGMPNNRFLAERTGGTYSTLKVQPAELEDSGVYFCASSLFSSGANVLTFGAGSRLTVL.

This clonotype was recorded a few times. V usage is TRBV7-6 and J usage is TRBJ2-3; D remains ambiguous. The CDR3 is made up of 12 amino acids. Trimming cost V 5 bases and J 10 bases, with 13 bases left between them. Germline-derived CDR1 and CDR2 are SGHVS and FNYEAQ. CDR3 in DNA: TGTGCCAGCAGCGGACCCGGGTACGCGCAGTATTTT. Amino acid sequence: CASSGPGYAQYF.

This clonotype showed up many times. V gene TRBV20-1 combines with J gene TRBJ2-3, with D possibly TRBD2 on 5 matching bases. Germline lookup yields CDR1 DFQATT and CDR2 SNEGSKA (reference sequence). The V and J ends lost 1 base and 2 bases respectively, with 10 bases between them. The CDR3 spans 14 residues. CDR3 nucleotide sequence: TGCAGTGCTAGAGCCCAGGAGGTCACAGATACGCAGTATTTT. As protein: CSARAQEVTDTQYF.

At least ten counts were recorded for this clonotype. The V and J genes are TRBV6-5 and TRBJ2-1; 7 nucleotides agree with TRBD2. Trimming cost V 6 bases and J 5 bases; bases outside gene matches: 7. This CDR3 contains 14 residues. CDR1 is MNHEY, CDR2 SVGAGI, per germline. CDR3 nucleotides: TGTGCCAGCAGCGGGACTGGGGGGGACAATGAGCAGTTCTTC. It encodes CASSGTGGDNEQFF.